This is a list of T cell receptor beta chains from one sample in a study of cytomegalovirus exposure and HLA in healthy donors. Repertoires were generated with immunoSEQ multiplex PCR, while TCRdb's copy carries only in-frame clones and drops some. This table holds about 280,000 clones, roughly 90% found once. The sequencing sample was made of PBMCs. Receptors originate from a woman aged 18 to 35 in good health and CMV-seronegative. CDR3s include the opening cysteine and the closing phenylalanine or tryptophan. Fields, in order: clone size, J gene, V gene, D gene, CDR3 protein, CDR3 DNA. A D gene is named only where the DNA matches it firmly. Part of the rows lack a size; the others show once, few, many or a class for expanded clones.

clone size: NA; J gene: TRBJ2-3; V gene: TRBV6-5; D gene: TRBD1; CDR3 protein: CASSYLPGTGSVTQYF; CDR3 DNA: TGTGCCAGCAGTTATCTCCCCGGGACAGGGAGTGTGACGCAGTATTTT
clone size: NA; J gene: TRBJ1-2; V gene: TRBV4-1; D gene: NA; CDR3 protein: CASSQDLRQTDYGYTF; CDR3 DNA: TGCGCCAGCAGCCAAGACCTCCGACAGACGGACTATGGCTACACCTTC
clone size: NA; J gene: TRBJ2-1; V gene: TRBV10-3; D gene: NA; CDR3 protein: CAISEVSGYNEQFF; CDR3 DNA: TGTGCCATCAGTGAAGTCTCGGGGTACAATGAGCAGTTCTTC
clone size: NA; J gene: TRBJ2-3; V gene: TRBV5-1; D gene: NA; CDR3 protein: CASSPGRVTDTQYF; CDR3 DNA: TGCGCCAGCAGCCCCGGCAGGGTCACAGATACGCAGTATTTT
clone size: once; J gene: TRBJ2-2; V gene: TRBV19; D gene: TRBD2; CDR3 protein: CASRTTSAPNTGELFF; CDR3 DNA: TGTGCCAGTAGGACCACTAGCGCCCCGAACACCGGGGAGCTGTTTTTT
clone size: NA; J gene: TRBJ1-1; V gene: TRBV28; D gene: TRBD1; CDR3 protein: CASPTATGLLTEAFF; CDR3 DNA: TGTGCCAGCCCGACGGCGACAGGGCTTCTCACTGAAGCTTTCTTT
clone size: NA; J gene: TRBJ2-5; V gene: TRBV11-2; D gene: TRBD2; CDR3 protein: CASSAGTSGLETQYF; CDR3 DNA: TGTGCCAGCAGCGCCGGGACTAGCGGTTTGGAGACCCAGTACTTC
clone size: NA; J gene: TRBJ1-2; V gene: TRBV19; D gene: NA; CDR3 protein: CASRTVYGYTF; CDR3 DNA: TGTGCCAGCCGGACAGTTTATGGCTACACCTTC
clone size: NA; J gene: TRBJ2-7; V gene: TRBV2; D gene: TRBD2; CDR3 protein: CASSEDPSGGRIYEQYF; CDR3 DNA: TGTGCCAGCAGTGAAGATCCATCGGGAGGCCGGATCTACGAGCAGTACTTC
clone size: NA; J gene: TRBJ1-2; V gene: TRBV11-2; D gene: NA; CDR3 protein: CASSPIVGGPNYGYTF; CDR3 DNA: TGTGCCAGCAGCCCGATTGTAGGGGGACCGAACTATGGCTACACCTTC
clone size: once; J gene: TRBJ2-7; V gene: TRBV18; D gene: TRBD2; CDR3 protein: CASSPGLAGTYEQYF; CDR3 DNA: TGTGCCAGCTCACCGGGACTAGCGGGGACCTACGAGCAGTACTTC
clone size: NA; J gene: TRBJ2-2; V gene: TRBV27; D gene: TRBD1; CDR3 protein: CASSFLGQGRTGELFF; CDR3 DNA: TGTGCCAGCAGTTTCCTTGGACAGGGACGGACCGGGGAGCTGTTTTTT
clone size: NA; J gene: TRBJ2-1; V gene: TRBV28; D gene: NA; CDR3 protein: CASSVRSGSSYNEQFF; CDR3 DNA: TGTGCCAGCAGCGTTAGGTCCGGGAGCTCCTACAATGAGCAGTTCTTC
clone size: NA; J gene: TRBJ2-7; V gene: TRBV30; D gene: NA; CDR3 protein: CAWSASEYSYEQYF; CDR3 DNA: TGTGCCTGGAGTGCCAGCGAGTACTCCTACGAGCAGTACTTC
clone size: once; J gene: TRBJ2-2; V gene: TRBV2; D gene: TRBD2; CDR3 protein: CASSFRLAGNTGELFF; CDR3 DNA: TGTGCCAGCAGTTTCCGACTAGCGGGGAACACCGGGGAGCTGTTTTTT
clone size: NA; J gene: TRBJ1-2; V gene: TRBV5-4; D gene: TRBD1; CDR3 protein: CASSFGQGAFYGYTF; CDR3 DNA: TGTGCCAGCAGCTTCGGGCAGGGGGCTTTCTATGGCTACACCTTC
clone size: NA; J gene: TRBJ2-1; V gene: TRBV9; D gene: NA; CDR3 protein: CASVPVSSYNEQFF; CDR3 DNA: TGTGCCAGCGTCCCGGTTAGCTCCTACAATGAGCAGTTCTTC
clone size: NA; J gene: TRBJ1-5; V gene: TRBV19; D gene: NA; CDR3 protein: CASMAGYSNQPQHF; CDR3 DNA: TGTGCCAGTATGGCGGGCTACAGCAATCAGCCCCAGCATTTT
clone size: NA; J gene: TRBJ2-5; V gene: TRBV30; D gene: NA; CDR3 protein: CAWSGSLVGTQYF; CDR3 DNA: TGTGCCTGGAGTGGCTCTCTAGTAGGGACCCAGTACTTC
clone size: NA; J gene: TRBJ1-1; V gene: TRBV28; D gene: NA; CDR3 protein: CASSQQDGTEAFF; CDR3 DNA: TGTGCCAGCAGTCAACAGGATGGAACTGAAGCTTTCTTT
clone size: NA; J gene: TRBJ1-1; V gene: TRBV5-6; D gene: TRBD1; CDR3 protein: CASSFSNRGRTEAFF; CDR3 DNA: TGTGCCAGCAGCTTTTCGAACAGGGGGCGAACTGAAGCTTTCTTT
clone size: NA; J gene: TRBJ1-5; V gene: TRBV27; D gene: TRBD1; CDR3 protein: CASRLTGRVQPQHF; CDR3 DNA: TGTGCCAGCAGGCTGACAGGGCGGGTTCAGCCCCAGCATTTT
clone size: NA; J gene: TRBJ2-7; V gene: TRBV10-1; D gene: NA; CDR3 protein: CASSESRFNEQYF; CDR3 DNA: TGCGCCAGCAGTGAGTCGAGATTTAACGAGCAGTACTTC
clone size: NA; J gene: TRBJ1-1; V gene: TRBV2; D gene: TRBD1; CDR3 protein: CASSEEPGGWTEAFF; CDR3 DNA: TGTGCCAGCAGTGAAGAACCAGGGGGATGGACTGAAGCTTTCTTT
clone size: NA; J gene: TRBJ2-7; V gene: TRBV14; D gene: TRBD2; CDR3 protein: CASSQRGSHEQYF; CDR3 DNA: TGTGCCAGCAGCCAGCGCGGGAGCCACGAGCAGTACTTC
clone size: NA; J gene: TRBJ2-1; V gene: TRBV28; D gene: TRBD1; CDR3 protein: CASSPRKPGQGVHEQFF; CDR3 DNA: TGTGCCAGCAGCCCAAGGAAACCGGGACAGGGGGTGCATGAGCAGTTCTTC
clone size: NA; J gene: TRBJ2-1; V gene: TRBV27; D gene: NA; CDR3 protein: CASRPPGLNNEQFF; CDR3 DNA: TGTGCCAGCAGACCTCCGGGACTGAACAATGAGCAGTTCTTC
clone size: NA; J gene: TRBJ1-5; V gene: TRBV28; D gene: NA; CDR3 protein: CASSIGIQPQHF; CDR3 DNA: TGTGCCAGCAGTATCGGGATTCAGCCCCAGCATTTT
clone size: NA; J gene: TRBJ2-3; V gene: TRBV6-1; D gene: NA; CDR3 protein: CASSEHPRGQVGPTQITQYF; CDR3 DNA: TGTGCCAGCAGTGAACACCCTAGGGGCCAGGTAGGCCCCACACAGATAACGCAGTATTTT
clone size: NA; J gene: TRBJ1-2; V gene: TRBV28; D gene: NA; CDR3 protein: CASTPRGGAYGYTF; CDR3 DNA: TGTGCCAGCACCCCTAGGGGAGGGGCCTATGGCTACACCTTC
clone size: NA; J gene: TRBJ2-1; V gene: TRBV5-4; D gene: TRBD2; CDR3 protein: CASSSGLAREQFF; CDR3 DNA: TGTGCCAGCAGCTCTGGACTAGCCCGTGAGCAGTTCTTC
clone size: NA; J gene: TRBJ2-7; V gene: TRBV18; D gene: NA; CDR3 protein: CASSPPGTTYEQYF; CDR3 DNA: TGTGCCAGCTCACCTCCCGGGACAACCTACGAGCAGTACTTC
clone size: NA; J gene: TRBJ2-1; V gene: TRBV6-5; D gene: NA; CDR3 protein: CATQAYNEQFF; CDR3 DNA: TGTGCCACCCAGGCCTACAATGAGCAGTTCTTC
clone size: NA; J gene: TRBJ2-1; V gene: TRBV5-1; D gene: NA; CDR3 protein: CASRGRDNYNEQFF; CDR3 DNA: TGCGCCAGCAGGGGGCGGGATAACTACAATGAGCAGTTCTTC
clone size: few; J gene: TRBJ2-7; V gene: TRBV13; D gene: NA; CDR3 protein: CASSSDYEQYF; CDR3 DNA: TGTGCCAGCAGCTCAGACTACGAGCAGTACTTC
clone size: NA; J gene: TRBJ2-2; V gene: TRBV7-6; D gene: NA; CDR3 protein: CASSLFFGTGELFF; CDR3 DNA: TGTGCCAGCAGCTTATTTTTCGGGACCGGGGAGCTGTTTTTT
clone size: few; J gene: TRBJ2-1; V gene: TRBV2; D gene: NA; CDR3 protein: CASSRVSYNEQFF; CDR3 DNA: TGTGCCAGCAGTCGAGTGTCCTACAATGAGCAGTTCTTC
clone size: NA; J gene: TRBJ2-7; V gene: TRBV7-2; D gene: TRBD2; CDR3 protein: CASSRDLLAGYEQYF; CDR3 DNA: TGTGCCAGCAGCCGGGACCTGTTAGCGGGGTACGAGCAGTACTTC
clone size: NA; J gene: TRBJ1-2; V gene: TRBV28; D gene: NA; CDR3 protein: CASSPPDRLLKGYTF; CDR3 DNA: TGTGCCAGCAGTCCCCCCGACAGGCTGCTAAAAGGCTACACCTTC
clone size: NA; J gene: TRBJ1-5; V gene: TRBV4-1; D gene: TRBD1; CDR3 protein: CASSQDPGDRDNQPQHF; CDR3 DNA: TGCGCCAGCAGCCAAGACCCCGGGGACAGGGACAATCAGCCCCAGCATTTT
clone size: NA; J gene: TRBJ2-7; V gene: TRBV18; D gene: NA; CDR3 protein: CASSLTPGSSYEQYF; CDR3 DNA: TGTGCCAGCTCACTAACGCCCGGGAGCTCCTACGAGCAGTACTTC
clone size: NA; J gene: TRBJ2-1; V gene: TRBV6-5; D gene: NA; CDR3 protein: CASSYSEASSYNEQFF; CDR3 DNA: TGTGCCAGCAGTTACTCGGAAGCTAGCTCCTACAATGAGCAGTTCTTC
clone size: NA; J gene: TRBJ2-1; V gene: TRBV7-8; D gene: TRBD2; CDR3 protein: CASSHSGTGQFF; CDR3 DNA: TGTGCCAGCAGCCATAGCGGGACGGGGCAGTTCTTC
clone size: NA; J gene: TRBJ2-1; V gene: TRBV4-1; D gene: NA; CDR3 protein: CASSQDGGTEWGYNEQFF; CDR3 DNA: TGCGCCAGCAGCCAAGATGGGGGGACGGAGTGGGGATACAATGAGCAGTTCTTC
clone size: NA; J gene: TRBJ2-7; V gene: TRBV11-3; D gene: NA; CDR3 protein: CASSLAVGITDYEQYF; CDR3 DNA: TGTGCCAGCAGCTTAGCCGTCGGGATTACTGACTACGAGCAGTACTTC
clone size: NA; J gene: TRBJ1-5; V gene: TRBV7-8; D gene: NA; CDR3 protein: CASSLMRNQPQHF; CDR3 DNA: TGTGCCAGCAGCTTAATGAGGAATCAGCCCCAGCATTTT
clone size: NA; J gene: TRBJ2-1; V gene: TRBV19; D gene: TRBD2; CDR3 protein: CASTSVGGNEQFF; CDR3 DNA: TGTGCCAGTACCTCAGTGGGGGGGAATGAGCAGTTCTTC
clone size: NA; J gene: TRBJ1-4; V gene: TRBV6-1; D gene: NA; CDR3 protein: CASKTGLYEKLFF; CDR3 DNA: TGTGCCAGCAAGACAGGCCTTTATGAAAAACTGTTTTTT
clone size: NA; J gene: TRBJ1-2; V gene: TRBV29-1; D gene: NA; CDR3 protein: CSVEGVLRGYTF; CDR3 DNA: TGCAGCGTTGAAGGTGTCCTCCGTGGCTACACCTTC
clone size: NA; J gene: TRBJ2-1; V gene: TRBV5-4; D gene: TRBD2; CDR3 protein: CASSLPAGGSRKSYNEQFF; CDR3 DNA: TGTGCCAGCAGCTTGCCAGCGGGAGGCTCTCGGAAATCCTACAATGAGCAGTTCTTC
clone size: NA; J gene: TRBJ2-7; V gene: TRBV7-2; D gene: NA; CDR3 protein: CASSRDRGNEQYF; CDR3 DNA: TGTGCCAGCAGTCGAGATCGGGGAAACGAGCAGTACTTC
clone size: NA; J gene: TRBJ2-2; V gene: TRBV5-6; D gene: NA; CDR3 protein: CASSLVRNTGELFF; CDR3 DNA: TGTGCCAGCAGCTTGGTCAGAAACACCGGGGAGCTGTTTTTT